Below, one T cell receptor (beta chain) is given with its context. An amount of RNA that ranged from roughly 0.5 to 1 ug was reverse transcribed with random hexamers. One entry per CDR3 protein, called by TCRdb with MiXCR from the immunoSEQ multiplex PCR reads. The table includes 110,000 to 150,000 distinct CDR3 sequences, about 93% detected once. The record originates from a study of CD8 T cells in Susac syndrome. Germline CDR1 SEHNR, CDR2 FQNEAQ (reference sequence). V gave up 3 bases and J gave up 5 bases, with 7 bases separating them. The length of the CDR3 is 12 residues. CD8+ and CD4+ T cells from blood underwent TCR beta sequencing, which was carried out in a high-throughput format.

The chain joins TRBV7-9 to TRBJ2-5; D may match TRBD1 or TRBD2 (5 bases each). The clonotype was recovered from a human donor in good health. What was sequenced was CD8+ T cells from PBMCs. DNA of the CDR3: TGTGCCAGCAGCTTCAGGGAGGAGACCCAGTACTTC. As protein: CASSFREETQYF.